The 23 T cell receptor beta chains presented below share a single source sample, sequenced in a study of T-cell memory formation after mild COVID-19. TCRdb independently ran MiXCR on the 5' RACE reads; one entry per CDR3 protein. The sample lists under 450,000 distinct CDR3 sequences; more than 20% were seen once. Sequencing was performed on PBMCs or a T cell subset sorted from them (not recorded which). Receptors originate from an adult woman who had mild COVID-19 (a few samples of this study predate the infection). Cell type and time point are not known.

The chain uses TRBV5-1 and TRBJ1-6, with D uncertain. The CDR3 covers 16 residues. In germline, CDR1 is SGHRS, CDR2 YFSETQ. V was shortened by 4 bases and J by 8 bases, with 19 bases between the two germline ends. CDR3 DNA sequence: TGCGCCAGCAGCCCCCCGGGCGCAGCTAAAGATTCACCCCTCCACTTT. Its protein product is CASSPPGAAKDSPLHF.

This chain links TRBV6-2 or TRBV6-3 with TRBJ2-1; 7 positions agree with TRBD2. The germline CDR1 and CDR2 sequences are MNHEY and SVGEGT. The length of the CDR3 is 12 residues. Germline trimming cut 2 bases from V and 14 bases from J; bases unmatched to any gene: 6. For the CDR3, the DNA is TGTGCCAGCAGTTACCCTAGCGGTGCCGAGTTCTTC. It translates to CASSYPSGAEFF.

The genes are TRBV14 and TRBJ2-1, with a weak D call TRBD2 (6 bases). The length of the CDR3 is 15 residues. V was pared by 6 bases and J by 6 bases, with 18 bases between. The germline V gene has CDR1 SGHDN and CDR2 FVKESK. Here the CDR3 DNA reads TGTGCCAGCAGTTTGACGGGACTCTTTACCAATGAGCAGTTCTTC. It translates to CASSLTGLFTNEQFF. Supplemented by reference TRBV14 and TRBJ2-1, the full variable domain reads EAGVTQFPSHSVIEKGQTVTLRCDPISGHDNLYWYRRVMGKEIKFLLHFVKESKQDESGMPNNRFLAERTGGTYSTLKVQPAELEDSGVYFCASSLTGLFTNEQFFGPGTRLTVL.

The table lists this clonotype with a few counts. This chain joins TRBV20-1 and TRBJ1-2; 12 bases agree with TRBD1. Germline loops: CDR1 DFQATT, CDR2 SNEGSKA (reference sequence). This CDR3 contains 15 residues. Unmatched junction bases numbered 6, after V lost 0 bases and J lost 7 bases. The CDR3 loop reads CSAREPGQGASGYTF. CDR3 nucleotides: TGCAGTGCTAGAGAACCGGGACAGGGGGCATCTGGCTACACCTTC.

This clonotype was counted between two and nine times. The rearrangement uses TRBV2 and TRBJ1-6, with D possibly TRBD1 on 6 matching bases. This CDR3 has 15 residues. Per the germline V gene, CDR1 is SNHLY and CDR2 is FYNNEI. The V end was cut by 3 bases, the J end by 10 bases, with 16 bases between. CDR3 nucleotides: TGTGCCAGCAGTGACGGCACAGGGTGGAGATCACCCCTCCACTTT. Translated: CASSDGTGWRSPLHF.

Here the CDR3 DNA reads TGCAGTGCTAGGCGCCCCGGACTGATTAACACCATATATTTT. As protein: CSARRPGLINTIYF. The V call is TRBV20-1, the J call TRBJ1-3; D ambiguous. This CDR3 region has 14 residues. Germline CDR1 and CDR2: DFQATT and SNEGSKA (reference sequence). Trimming pared 3 bases from V and 7 bases from J, leaving 16 bases between.

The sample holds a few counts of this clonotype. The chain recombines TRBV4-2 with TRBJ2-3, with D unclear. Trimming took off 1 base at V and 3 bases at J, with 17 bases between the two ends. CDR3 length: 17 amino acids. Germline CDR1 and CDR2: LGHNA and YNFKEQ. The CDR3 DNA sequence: TGTGCCAGCAGCCAAGGCCAGGTCCTTACGGCGACAGATACGCAGTATTTT. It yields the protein CASSQGQVLTATDTQYF.

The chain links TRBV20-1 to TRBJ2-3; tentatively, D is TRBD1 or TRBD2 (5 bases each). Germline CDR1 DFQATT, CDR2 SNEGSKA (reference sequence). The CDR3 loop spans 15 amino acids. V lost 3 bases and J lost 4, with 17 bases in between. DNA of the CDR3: TGCAGTGCTAGGTCTTGGGACCTGGCTCCAGATACGCAGTATTTT. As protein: CSARSWDLAPDTQYF.

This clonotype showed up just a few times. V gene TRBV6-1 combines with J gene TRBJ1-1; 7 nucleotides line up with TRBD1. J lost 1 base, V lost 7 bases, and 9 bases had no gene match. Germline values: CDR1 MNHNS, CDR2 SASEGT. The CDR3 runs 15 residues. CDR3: CASTYRGGSNTEAFF. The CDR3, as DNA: TGTGCCAGCACTTACAGGGGCGGATCGAACACTGAAGCTTTCTTT.

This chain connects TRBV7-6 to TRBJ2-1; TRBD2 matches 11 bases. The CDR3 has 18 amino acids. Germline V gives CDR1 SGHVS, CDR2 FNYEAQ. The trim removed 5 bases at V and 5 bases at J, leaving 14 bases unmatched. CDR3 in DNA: TGTGCCAGCAGCGCCGACACCTTAGCGGGAGGGAGCCACAATGAGCAGTTCTTC. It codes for CASSADTLAGGSHNEQFF. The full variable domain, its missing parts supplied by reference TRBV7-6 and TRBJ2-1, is GAGVSQSPRYKVTKRGQDVALRCDPISGHVSLYWYRQALGQGPEFLTYFNYEAQQDKSGLPNDRFSAERPEGSISTLTIQRTEQRDSAMYRCASSADTLAGGSHNEQFFGPGTRLTVL.

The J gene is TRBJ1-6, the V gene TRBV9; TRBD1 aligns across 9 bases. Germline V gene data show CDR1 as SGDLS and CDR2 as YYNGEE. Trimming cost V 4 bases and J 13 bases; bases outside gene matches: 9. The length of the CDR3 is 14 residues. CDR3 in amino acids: CASSPGDRVTPLHF. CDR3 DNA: TGTGCCAGCAGCCCGGGGGACAGGGTTACCCCCCTCCACTTT.

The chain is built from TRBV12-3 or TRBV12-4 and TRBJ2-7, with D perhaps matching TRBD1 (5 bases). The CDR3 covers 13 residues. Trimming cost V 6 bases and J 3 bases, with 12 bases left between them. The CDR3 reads CASSPWGGYEQYF. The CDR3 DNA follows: TGTGCCAGCAGCCCGTGGGGCGGCTACGAGCAGTACTTC.

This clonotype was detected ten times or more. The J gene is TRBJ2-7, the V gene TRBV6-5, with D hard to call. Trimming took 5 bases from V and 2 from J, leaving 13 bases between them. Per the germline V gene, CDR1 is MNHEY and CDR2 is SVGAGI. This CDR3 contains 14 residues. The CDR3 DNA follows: TGTGCCAGCAGTCGGTACGGCAGGACCTACGAGCAGTACTTC. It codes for CASSRYGRTYEQYF.

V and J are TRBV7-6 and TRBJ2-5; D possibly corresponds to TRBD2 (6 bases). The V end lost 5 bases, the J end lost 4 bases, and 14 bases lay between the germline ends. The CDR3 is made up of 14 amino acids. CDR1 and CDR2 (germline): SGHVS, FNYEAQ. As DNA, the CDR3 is TGTGCCAGCAGCGAACGGGGGACTTCAGAGACCCAGTACTTC. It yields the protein CASSERGTSETQYF.

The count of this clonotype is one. CDR3 protein: CASSRWDSNQPQHF. In nucleotides, the CDR3 is TGTGCCAGCAGTCGCTGGGACAGCAATCAGCCCCAGCATTTT. The chain uses TRBV27 and TRBJ1-5; TRBD1 is a possible D gene (5 bases). V was pared by 5 bases and J by 1 base, with 9 bases between. Germline CDR1 and CDR2: MNHEY and SMNVEV (reference sequence). The CDR3 spans 14 residues.

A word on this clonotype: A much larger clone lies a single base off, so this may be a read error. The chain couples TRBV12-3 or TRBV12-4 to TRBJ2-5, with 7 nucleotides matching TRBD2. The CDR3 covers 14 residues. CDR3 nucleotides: TGTGACAGCAGTCCTCATGGGGGAGGGGAGACCCAGTACTTC. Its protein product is CDSSPHGGGETQYF.

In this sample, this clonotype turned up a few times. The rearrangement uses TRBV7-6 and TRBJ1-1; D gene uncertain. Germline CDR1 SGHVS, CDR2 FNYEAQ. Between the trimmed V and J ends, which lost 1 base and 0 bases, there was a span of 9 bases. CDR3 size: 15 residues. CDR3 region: CASSLEDTMNTEAFF. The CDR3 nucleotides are TGTGCCAGCAGCTTAGAGGATACCATGAACACTGAAGCTTTCTTT.

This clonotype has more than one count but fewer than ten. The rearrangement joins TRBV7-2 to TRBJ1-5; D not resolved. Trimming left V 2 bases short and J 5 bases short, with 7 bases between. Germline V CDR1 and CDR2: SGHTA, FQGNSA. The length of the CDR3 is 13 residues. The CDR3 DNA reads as TGTGCCAGCAGCTTAAATGGTTATCAGCCCCAGCATTTT. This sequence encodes CASSLNGYQPQHF.

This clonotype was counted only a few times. CDR3 residues: CASSQLHNSYEQYF. The CDR3, as DNA: TGTGCCAGCAGCCAATTACACAATTCCTACGAGCAGTACTTC. The V call is TRBV3-1, the J call TRBJ2-7, with no clear D. V lost 2 bases, J lost 1 base, and 9 bases lay in between. The CDR3 runs 14 residues. The germline V gene encodes CDR1 LGHDT and CDR2 YNNKEL (reference sequence).

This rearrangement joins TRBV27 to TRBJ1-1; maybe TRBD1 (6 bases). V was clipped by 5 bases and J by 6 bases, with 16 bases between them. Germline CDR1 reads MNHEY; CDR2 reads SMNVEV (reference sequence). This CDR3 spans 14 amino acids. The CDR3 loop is CASSVLTGLPEAFF. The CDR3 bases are TGTGCCAGCAGTGTCTTAACAGGGCTTCCTGAAGCTTTCTTT.

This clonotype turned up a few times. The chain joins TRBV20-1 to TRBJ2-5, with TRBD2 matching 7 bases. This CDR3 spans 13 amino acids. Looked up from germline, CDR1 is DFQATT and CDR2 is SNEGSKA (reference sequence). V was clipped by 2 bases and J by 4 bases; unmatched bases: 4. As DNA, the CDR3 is TGCAGTGCTAGAAAGCCGGGGGGAGAGACCCAGTACTTC. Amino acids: CSARKPGGETQYF.

CDR3 nucleotide sequence: TGCGCCAGCAGCCAGCCCGGGAGTCACACAGATACGCAGTATTTT. Translating it yields CASSQPGSHTDTQYF. The chain employs TRBV4-1 and TRBJ2-3; a possible D gene is TRBD2 (6 bases). This CDR3 comprises 15 residues. CDR1 is MGHRA and CDR2 is YSYEKL in the germline V gene. Trimming pared 3 bases from V and 2 bases from J, leaving 12 bases between.

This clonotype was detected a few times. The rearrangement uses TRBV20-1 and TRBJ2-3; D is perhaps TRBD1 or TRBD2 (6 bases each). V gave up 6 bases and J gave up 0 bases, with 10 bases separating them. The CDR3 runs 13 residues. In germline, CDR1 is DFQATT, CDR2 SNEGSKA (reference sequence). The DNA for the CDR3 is TGCAGTGCGCCGGGGGCCAGCACAGATACGCAGTATTTT. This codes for CSAPGASTDTQYF.